The TCR beta chain described here comes from a study of T-cell memory formation after mild COVID-19. Overall study: Largely, the TCR clusters proved donor specific. Study outcomes and limitations: Day 37-peaking second-wave clones had unconfirmed SARS-CoV-2 specificity. Day 15 to 85 contractors were CD4/CD8 balanced; later expanders leaned CD4+.

TCRdb recomputed calls from the 5' RACE reads with MiXCR, one row per CDR3 protein. The sample includes roughly 380,000 distinct CDR3 sequences, around 27% of them seen just once. V was clipped by 0 bases and J by 5 bases, with 14 bases between them. The CDR3 is made up of 15 amino acids. Germline V gene lookup returns CDR1 SGHRS and CDR2 YFSETQ. This clonotype showed up just a few times. The antigen is undetermined. The chain links TRBV5-1 to TRBJ1-2, with unresolved D. Material: PBMCs or a T cell subset sorted from them (not recorded which). This receptor was obtained from an adult woman who had mild COVID-19 (a few samples of this study predate the infection). Cell type and time point are not known. The CDR3 loop reads CASSLAASWEYGYTF. The CDR3 coding sequence is TGCGCCAGCAGCTTGGCCGCCAGTTGGGAATATGGCTACACCTTC.